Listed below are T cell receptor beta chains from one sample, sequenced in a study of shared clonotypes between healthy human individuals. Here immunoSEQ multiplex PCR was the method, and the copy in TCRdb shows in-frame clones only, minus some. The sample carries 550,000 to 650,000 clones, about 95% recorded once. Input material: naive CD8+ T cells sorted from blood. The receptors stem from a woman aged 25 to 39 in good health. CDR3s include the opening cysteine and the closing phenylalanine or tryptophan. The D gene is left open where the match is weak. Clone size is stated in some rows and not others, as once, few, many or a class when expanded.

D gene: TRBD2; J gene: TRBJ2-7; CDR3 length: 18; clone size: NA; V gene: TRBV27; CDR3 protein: CASSILLAGGPSASEQYF; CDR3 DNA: TGTGCCAGCAGTATCCTACTAGCGGGAGGGCCTTCGGCTAGCGAGCAGTACTTC
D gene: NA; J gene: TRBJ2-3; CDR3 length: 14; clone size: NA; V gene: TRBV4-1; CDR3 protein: CASSQGVLTDTQYF; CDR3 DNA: TGCGCCAGCAGCCAAGGAGTTTTAACAGATACGCAGTATTTT
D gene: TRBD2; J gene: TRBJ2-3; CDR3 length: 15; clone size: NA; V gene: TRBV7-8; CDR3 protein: CASSPAGLDTDTQYF; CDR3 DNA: TGTGCCAGCAGCCCAGCGGGGCTTGACACAGATACGCAGTATTTT
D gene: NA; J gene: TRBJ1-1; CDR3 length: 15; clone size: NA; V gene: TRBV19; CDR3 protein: CASSIDSNSGAEAFF; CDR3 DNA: TGTGCCAGTAGTATCGATTCTAATTCCGGGGCTGAAGCTTTCTTT
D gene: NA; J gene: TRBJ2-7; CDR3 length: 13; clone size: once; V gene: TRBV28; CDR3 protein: CASSPPSPYEQYF; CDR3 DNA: TGTGCCAGCAGTCCCCCATCCCCCTACGAGCAGTACTTC
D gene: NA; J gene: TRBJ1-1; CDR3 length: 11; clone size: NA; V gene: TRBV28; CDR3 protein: CASSWGGEAFF; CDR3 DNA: TGTGCCAGCAGTTGGGGGGGGGAAGCTTTCTTT
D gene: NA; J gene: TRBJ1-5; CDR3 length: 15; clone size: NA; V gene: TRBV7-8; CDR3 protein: CASSLSFSSNQPQHF; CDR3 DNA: TGTGCCAGCAGCTTATCTTTCTCTAGCAATCAGCCCCAGCATTTT
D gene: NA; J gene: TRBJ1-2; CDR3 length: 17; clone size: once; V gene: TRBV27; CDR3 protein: CASRVNLTKGHIKGHTF; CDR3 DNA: TGTGCCAGCAGGGTGAATTTAACGAAAGGTCACATTAAAGGGCACACCTTC
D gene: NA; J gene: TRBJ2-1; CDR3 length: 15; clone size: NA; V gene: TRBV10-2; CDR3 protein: CASSDSRVGYNEQFF; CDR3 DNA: TGCGCCAGCAGTGATAGTAGGGTGGGTTACAATGAGCAGTTCTTC
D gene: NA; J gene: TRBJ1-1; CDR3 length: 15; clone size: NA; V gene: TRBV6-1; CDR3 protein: CASSGILEGRTEAFF; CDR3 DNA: TGTGCCAGCAGTGGGATTTTGGAGGGGCGGACTGAAGCTTTCTTT
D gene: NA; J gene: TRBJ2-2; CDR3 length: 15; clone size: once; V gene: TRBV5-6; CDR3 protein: CASSQGQGGTGELFF; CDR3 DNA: TGTGCCAGCAGCCAAGGCCAGGGCGGAACCGGGGAGCTGTTTTTT
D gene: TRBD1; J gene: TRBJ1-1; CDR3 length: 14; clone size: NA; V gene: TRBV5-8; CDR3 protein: CASSWTGYDTEAFF; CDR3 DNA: TGTGCCAGCAGTTGGACAGGCTACGACACTGAAGCTTTCTTT
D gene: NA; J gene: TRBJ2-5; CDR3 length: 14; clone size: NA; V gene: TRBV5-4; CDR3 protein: CASSSSDRGWTQYF; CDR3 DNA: TGTGCCAGCAGCTCTAGCGACCGAGGATGGACCCAGTACTTC
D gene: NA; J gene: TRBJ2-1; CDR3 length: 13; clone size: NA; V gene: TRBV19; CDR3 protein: CASTLSSYNEQFF; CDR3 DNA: TGTGCCAGTACCTTAAGCTCCTACAATGAGCAGTTCTTC
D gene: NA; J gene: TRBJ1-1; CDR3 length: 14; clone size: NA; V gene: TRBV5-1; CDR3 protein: CASSLDPGNTEAFF; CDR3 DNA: TGCGCCAGCAGCTTGGACCCGGGGAACACTGAAGCTTTCTTT
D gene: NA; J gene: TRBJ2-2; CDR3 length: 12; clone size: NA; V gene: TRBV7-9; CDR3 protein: CASSLAAGELFF; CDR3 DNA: TGTGCCAGCAGCTTAGCAGCCGGGGAGCTGTTTTTT
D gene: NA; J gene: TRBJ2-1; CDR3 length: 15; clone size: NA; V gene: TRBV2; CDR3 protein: CASSEGMGTNNEQFF; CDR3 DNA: TGTGCCAGCAGTGAAGGGATGGGGACGAACAATGAGCAGTTCTTC
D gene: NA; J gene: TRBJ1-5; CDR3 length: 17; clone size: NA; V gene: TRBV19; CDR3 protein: CASTPGETWASNQPQHF; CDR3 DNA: TGTGCCAGTACCCCGGGGGAAACTTGGGCTAGCAATCAGCCCCAGCATTTT
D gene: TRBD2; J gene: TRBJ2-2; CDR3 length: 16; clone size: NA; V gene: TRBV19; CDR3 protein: CASSIGLGVDTGELFF; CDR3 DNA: TGTGCCAGTAGTATTGGACTAGGCGTGGACACCGGGGAGCTGTTTTTT
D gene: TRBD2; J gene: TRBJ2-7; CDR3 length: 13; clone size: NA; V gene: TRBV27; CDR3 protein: CASRRGTSHEQYF; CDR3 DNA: TGTGCCAGCCGCCGCGGGACTAGCCACGAGCAGTACTTC
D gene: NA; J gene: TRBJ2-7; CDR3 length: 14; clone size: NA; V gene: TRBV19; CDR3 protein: CASSMGAGTYEQYF; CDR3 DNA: TGTGCCAGTAGTATGGGTGCAGGAACCTACGAGCAGTACTTC
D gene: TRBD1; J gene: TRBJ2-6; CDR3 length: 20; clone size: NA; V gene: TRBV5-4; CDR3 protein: CASSLEGHGTGSSGANVLTF; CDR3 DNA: TGTGCCAGCAGCTTGGAGGGTCACGGGACAGGTTCCTCTGGGGCCAACGTCCTGACTTTC
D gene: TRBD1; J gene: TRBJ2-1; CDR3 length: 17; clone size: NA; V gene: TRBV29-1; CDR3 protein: CSVGGGQGAMTYNEQFF; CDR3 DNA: TGCAGCGTTGGGGGCGGACAGGGGGCAATGACCTACAATGAGCAGTTCTTC
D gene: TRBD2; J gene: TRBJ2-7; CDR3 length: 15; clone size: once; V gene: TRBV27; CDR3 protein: CASSYGTSGRYEQYF; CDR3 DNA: TGTGCCAGCAGTTACGGGACTAGCGGGCGTTACGAGCAGTACTTC
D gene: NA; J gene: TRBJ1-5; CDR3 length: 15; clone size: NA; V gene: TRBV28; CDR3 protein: CASSETGLGNQPQHF; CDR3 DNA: TGTGCCAGCAGTGAGACAGGTCTTGGCAATCAGCCCCAGCATTTT
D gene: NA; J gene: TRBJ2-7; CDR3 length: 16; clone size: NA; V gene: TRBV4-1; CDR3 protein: CASSQGGGVSTYEQYF; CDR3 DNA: TGCGCCAGCAGCCAAGGAGGTGGGGTCAGCACCTACGAGCAGTACTTC
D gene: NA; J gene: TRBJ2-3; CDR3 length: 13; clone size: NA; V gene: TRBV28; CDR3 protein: CASSLVYSDTQYF; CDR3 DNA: TGTGCCAGCAGTTTAGTCTACTCAGATACGCAGTATTTT
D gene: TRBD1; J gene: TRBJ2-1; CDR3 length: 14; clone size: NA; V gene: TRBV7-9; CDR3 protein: CASSHAGQGSEQFF; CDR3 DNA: TGTGCCAGCAGCCATGCGGGACAGGGAAGTGAGCAGTTCTTC
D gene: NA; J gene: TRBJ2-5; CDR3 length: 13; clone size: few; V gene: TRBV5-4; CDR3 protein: CASSLEAEETQYF; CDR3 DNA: TGTGCCAGCAGCTTGGAAGCCGAAGAGACCCAGTACTTC
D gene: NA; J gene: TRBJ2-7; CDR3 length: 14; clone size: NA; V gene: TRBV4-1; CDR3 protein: CASSAGGLAYEQYF; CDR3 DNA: TGCGCCAGCAGCGCAGGGGGGTTAGCCTACGAGCAGTACTTC
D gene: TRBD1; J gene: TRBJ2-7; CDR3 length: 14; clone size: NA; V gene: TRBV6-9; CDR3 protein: CASSYGDREYEQYF; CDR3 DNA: TGTGCCAGCAGTTATGGGGACAGGGAGTACGAGCAGTACTTC
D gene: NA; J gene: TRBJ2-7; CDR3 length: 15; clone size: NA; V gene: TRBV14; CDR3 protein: CASSQDQRGPYEQYF; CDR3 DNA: TGTGCCAGCAGCCAAGATCAACGCGGGCCCTACGAGCAGTACTTC
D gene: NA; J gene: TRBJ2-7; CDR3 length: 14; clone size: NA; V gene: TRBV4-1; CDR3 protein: CASSHPRASYEQYF; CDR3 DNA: TGCGCCAGCAGCCACCCGAGGGCCTCCTACGAGCAGTACTTC
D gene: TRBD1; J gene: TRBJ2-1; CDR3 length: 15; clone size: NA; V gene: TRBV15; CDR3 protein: CATSSRDRGSSEQFF; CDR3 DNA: TGTGCCACCAGCAGCCGGGACAGGGGATCGAGTGAGCAGTTCTTC
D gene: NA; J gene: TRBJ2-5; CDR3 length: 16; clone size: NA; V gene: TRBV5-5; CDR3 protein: CASSQAGQKIQETQYF; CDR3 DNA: TGTGCCAGCAGCCAGGCGGGGCAGAAAATCCAAGAGACCCAGTACTTC
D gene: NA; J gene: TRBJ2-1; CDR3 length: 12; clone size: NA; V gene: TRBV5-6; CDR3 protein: CASSPSGMDLVF; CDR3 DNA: TGTGCCAGCAGCCCCTCGGGTATGGATCTGGTCTTC
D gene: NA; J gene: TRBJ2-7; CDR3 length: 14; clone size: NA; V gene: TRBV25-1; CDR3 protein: CASSEFQESYEQYF; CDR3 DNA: TGTGCCAGCAGTGAGTTCCAGGAGAGCTACGAGCAGTACTTC
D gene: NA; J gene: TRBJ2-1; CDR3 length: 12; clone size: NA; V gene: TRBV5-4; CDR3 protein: CASSVTVNEQFF; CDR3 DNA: TGTGCCAGCAGCGTTACAGTCAATGAGCAGTTCTTC
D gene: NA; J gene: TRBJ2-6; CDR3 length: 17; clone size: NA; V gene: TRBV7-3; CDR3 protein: CASSLGAQGLGANVLTF; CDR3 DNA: TGTGCCAGCAGCTTAGGTGCCCAGGGACTCGGGGCCAACGTCCTGACTTTC
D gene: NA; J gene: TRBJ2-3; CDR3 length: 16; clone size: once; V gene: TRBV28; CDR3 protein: CAQQCQGNSSTDTQYF; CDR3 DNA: TGTGCTCAGCAATGTCAGGGAAACTCTAGCACAGATACGCAGTATTTT
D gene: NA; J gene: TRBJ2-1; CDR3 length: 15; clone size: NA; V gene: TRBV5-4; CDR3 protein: CASSLDGVHYNEQFF; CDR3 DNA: TGTGCCAGCAGCTTGGATGGGGTTCACTACAATGAGCAGTTCTTC
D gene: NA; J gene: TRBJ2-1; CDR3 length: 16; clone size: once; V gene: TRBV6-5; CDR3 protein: CASSYSVPISYNEQFF; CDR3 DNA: TGTGCCAGCAGTTACTCAGTCCCTATCTCCTACAATGAGCAGTTCTTC
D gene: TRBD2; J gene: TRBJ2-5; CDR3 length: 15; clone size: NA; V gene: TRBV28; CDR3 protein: CASSLGGREQETQYF; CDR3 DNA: TGTGCCAGCAGTTTAGGCGGGAGGGAACAAGAGACCCAGTACTTC
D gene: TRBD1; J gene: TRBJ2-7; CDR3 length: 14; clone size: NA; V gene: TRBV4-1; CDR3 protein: CASSPGQLVNEQYF; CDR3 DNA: TGCGCCAGCAGCCCGGGACAGTTAGTCAACGAGCAGTACTTC
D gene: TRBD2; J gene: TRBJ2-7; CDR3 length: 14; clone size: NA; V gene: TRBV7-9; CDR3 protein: CASSLSGSSHEQYF; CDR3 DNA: TGTGCCAGCAGCCTTAGCGGGAGTTCCCACGAGCAGTACTTC
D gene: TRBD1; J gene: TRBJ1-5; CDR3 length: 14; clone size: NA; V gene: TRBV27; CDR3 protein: CASSPGQIYQPQHF; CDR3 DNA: TGTGCCAGCAGTCCGGGACAGATCTATCAGCCCCAGCATTTT
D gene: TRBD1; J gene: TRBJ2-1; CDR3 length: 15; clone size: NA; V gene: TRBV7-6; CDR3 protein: CASSRGRQGVNEQFF; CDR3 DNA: TGTGCCAGCAGCCGAGGAAGACAGGGGGTCAATGAGCAGTTCTTC
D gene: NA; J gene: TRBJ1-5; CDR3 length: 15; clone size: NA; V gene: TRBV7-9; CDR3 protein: CATRSPRHPYQPQHF; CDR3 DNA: TGTGCCACCCGTTCGCCGAGACACCCTTATCAGCCCCAGCATTTT
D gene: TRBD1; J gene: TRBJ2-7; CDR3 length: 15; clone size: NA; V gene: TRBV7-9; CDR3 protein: CASSSNRDSGYEQYF; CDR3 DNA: TGTGCCAGCAGCTCCAACCGGGACAGTGGGTACGAGCAGTACTTC
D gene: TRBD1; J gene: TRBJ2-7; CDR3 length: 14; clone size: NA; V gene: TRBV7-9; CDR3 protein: CASSDRDRTYEQYF; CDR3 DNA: TGTGCCAGCAGCGACCGGGACAGGACCTACGAGCAGTACTTC
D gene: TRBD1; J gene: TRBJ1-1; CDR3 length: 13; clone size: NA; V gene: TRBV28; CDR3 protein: CASSSDRATEAFF; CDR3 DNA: TGTGCCAGCAGCTCTGACAGGGCAACTGAAGCTTTCTTT
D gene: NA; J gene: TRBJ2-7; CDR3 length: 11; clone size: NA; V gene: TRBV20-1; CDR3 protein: CSARGGRSPGF; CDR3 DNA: TGCAGTGCTAGGGGTGGGAGGTCCCCCGGCTTC